The rows below give T cell receptor beta chains drawn from one sample of a study of T-cell memory formation after mild COVID-19. TCRdb analysed the 5' RACE reads with MiXCR anew, one entry per CDR3 protein. The table records under 300,000 distinct CDR3 sequences, around 10% of them present only once. Sequenced material: PBMCs or a T cell subset sorted from them (not recorded which). These receptors all stem from a man aged 18 to 29 who had mild COVID-19 (a few samples of this study predate the infection). Cell type and time point are not known. The CDR3 runs from the conserved cysteine through the conserved F or W. A D gene is named only where the DNA matches it firmly. The size entry is marked missing in some rows and otherwise reads once, few, many or a size class.

v_call: TRBV4-1; j_call: TRBJ1-2; d_call: NA; clone_size: NA; cdr3_nt: TGCGCCAGCAGCCGCATCTCCAGGGGACTCTATGGCTACACCTTC; cdr3_aa: CASSRISRGLYGYTF
v_call: TRBV2; j_call: TRBJ2-2; d_call: TRBD1; clone_size: few; cdr3_nt: TGTGCCAGCAGCAGACAGGGTCCCGGGGAGCTGTTTTTT; cdr3_aa: CASSRQGPGELFF
v_call: TRBV2; j_call: TRBJ2-5; d_call: TRBD2; clone_size: NA; cdr3_nt: TGTGCCAGCAGTTATACCACTAGCGGGGGTAAATACTTC; cdr3_aa: CASSYTTSGGKYF
v_call: TRBV20-1; j_call: TRBJ2-3; d_call: NA; clone_size: NA; cdr3_nt: TGCAGTGCTCCCGTCTTCTCTAGCACAGATACGCAGTATTTT; cdr3_aa: CSAPVFSSTDTQYF
v_call: TRBV5-4; j_call: TRBJ1-1; d_call: NA; clone_size: NA; cdr3_nt: TGTGCCAGCAGCAAGGAGGGGAACACTGAAGCTTTCTTT; cdr3_aa: CASSKEGNTEAFF
v_call: TRBV5-1; j_call: TRBJ2-1; d_call: TRBD1; clone_size: NA; cdr3_nt: TGCGCCAGCAGCTTGTTTGGCCCGGGACAGGGTCAGAATCAGGACAATGAGCAGTTCTTC; cdr3_aa: CASSLFGPGQGQNQDNEQFF
v_call: TRBV4-3; j_call: TRBJ2-3; d_call: TRBD1; clone_size: NA; cdr3_nt: TGCGCCAGCAGCCAAGATCGAGAGACAGGGACAGATACGCAGTATTTT; cdr3_aa: CASSQDRETGTDTQYF
v_call: TRBV6-2/TRBV6-3; j_call: TRBJ2-2; d_call: NA; clone_size: few; cdr3_nt: TGTGCCAGCAGTTTCGCAGGCAACACCGGGGAGCTGTTTTTT; cdr3_aa: CASSFAGNTGELFF
v_call: TRBV7-3; j_call: TRBJ2-1; d_call: TRBD2; clone_size: NA; cdr3_nt: TGTGCCAGCAGCGCTACTAGCGGGGGTTTCAATGAGCAGTTCTTC; cdr3_aa: CASSATSGGFNEQFF
v_call: TRBV7-9; j_call: TRBJ2-5; d_call: TRBD1; clone_size: few; cdr3_nt: TGTGCCAGCAGCCGCTGGGACAGGGGAAGAGAGACCCAGTACTTC; cdr3_aa: CASSRWDRGRETQYF
v_call: TRBV5-1; j_call: TRBJ2-2; d_call: TRBD1; clone_size: few; cdr3_nt: TGCGCCAGCAGCTTGGAGACAGGGTCGCCCGGGGAGCTGTTTTTT; cdr3_aa: CASSLETGSPGELFF
v_call: TRBV6-1; j_call: TRBJ1-5; d_call: TRBD1; clone_size: NA; cdr3_nt: TGTGCCAGCAGCGACAGGACAGGAGGATATCAGCCCCAGCATTTT; cdr3_aa: CASSDRTGGYQPQHF
v_call: TRBV19; j_call: TRBJ2-1; d_call: NA; clone_size: NA; cdr3_nt: TGTGCCAGTAGTATAGATCGAGGGAGGGGGCATGAGCAGTTCTTC; cdr3_aa: CASSIDRGRGHEQFF
v_call: TRBV9; j_call: TRBJ1-2; d_call: NA; clone_size: NA; cdr3_nt: TGTGCCAGCAGCGCAAACCGGGACACCCAATATGGCTACACCTTC; cdr3_aa: CASSANRDTQYGYTF
v_call: TRBV11-2; j_call: TRBJ1-3; d_call: TRBD1; clone_size: NA; cdr3_nt: TGTGCCAGCAGTTCGGACAGGCCCCCAAACACCATATATTTT; cdr3_aa: CASSSDRPPNTIYF
v_call: TRBV3-1; j_call: TRBJ2-3; d_call: NA; clone_size: few; cdr3_nt: TGTGCCAGCAGCCAAGCGCCACAGGGTACGCAGTATTTT; cdr3_aa: CASSQAPQGTQYF
v_call: TRBV12-3/TRBV12-4; j_call: TRBJ2-2; d_call: NA; clone_size: NA; cdr3_nt: TGTGCCAGCAGTCCAGTCGGTCCCGGGGAGCTGTTTTTT; cdr3_aa: CASSPVGPGELFF
v_call: TRBV7-9; j_call: TRBJ2-3; d_call: NA; clone_size: few; cdr3_nt: TGTGCCAGCAGCCCCCCGGGCAGCGCTTTTTCAGATACGCAGTATTTT; cdr3_aa: CASSPPGSAFSDTQYF
v_call: TRBV24-1; j_call: TRBJ2-5; d_call: TRBD1; clone_size: few; cdr3_nt: TGTGCCACCAGTGTTGGACAGGACCAAGAGACCCAGTACTTC; cdr3_aa: CATSVGQDQETQYF
v_call: TRBV11-3; j_call: TRBJ2-5; d_call: NA; clone_size: few; cdr3_nt: TGTGCCAGCAGCTTAGAACCCTCCAGCGAGACCCAGTACTTC; cdr3_aa: CASSLEPSSETQYF
v_call: TRBV6-2/TRBV6-3; j_call: TRBJ1-1; d_call: NA; clone_size: NA; cdr3_nt: TGTGCCAGCAGTTATAAGGAATTTGGGGACGCTTTCTTT; cdr3_aa: CASSYKEFGDAFF
v_call: TRBV28; j_call: TRBJ2-7; d_call: NA; clone_size: NA; cdr3_nt: TGTGCCAGCCATCAGGGCCAGGGTCCGTTCCAGTACTTC; cdr3_aa: CASHQGQGPFQYF
v_call: TRBV5-1; j_call: TRBJ2-7; d_call: TRBD2; clone_size: NA; cdr3_nt: TGCGCCAGCAGCCGTAGTTCCAGCGGGGGTTACGAGCAGTACTTC; cdr3_aa: CASSRSSSGGYEQYF
v_call: TRBV12-3/TRBV12-4; j_call: TRBJ1-2; d_call: NA; clone_size: few; cdr3_nt: TGTGCCAGCAGGCCTAACCGTGAGGGGTACTATGGCTACACCTTC; cdr3_aa: CASRPNREGYYGYTF
v_call: TRBV7-2; j_call: TRBJ2-5; d_call: TRBD2; clone_size: NA; cdr3_nt: TGTGCCAGCAGCGGTCGGACGGGGGGTGTATTGACCCAGTACTTC; cdr3_aa: CASSGRTGGVLTQYF
v_call: TRBV11-2; j_call: TRBJ2-4; d_call: NA; clone_size: few; cdr3_nt: TGTGCCAGCAGCGGGTCGGGACTCAGTTCGCACTTC; cdr3_aa: CASSGSGLSSHF
v_call: TRBV6-6; j_call: TRBJ2-2; d_call: NA; clone_size: NA; cdr3_nt: TGTGCCAGCAGTTACAGGGCAGCGAACACCGGGGAGCTGTTTTTT; cdr3_aa: CASSYRAANTGELFF
v_call: TRBV6-2/TRBV6-3; j_call: TRBJ1-2; d_call: NA; clone_size: many; cdr3_nt: TGTGCCAGCAGTCGACAGCTTGGGACCTATGGCTACACCTTC; cdr3_aa: CASSRQLGTYGYTF
v_call: TRBV20-1; j_call: TRBJ1-2; d_call: NA; clone_size: few; cdr3_nt: TGCAGTGCTAGTTTTAACTATGGCTACACCTTC; cdr3_aa: CSASFNYGYTF
v_call: TRBV9; j_call: TRBJ2-1; d_call: TRBD2; clone_size: few; cdr3_nt: TGTGCCAGCAGCGTAGATCCTAGCGGATCCTACAATGAGCAGTTCTTC; cdr3_aa: CASSVDPSGSYNEQFF
v_call: TRBV24-1; j_call: TRBJ2-3; d_call: TRBD2; clone_size: NA; cdr3_nt: TGTGCCACCAGTGACCCCCGCGGGGGTCCAGATACGCAGTATTTT; cdr3_aa: CATSDPRGGPDTQYF
v_call: TRBV6-2/TRBV6-3; j_call: TRBJ1-5; d_call: TRBD1; clone_size: NA; cdr3_nt: TGTGCCAGCCGGGACAGTCGGGAGTATAGCAATCAGCCCCAGCATTTT; cdr3_aa: CASRDSREYSNQPQHF
v_call: TRBV6-6; j_call: TRBJ2-5; d_call: TRBD1; clone_size: many; cdr3_nt: TGTGCCAGCAGGGGGACAGCCCAAGAGACCCAGTACTTC; cdr3_aa: CASRGTAQETQYF
v_call: TRBV6-5; j_call: TRBJ1-1; d_call: TRBD1; clone_size: few; cdr3_nt: TGTGCCAGCAGTTACCTTGGGACAGCGAACACTGAAGCTTTCTTT; cdr3_aa: CASSYLGTANTEAFF
v_call: TRBV6-1; j_call: TRBJ2-3; d_call: TRBD2; clone_size: NA; cdr3_nt: TGTGCCAGCAGCCATAGCGGGGGTAGCACAGATACGCAGTATTTT; cdr3_aa: CASSHSGGSTDTQYF
v_call: TRBV7-9; j_call: TRBJ2-7; d_call: NA; clone_size: few; cdr3_nt: TGTGCCAGCAGCTTAACCGGGGTCGGGTTCACCTACGAGCAGTACTTC; cdr3_aa: CASSLTGVGFTYEQYF
v_call: TRBV5-1; j_call: TRBJ1-2; d_call: TRBD1; clone_size: few; cdr3_nt: TGCGCCAGCAAGGGGGACAGCCTCGGGGTTAACTATGGCTACACCTTC; cdr3_aa: CASKGDSLGVNYGYTF
v_call: TRBV7-2; j_call: TRBJ2-5; d_call: TRBD1; clone_size: NA; cdr3_nt: TGTGCCAGCAGCTCGAGGACAGGGCTAGAGACCCAGTACTTC; cdr3_aa: CASSSRTGLETQYF
v_call: TRBV6-5; j_call: TRBJ2-3; d_call: NA; clone_size: NA; cdr3_nt: TGTGCCAGCAGTTACTCGTACACAGATACGCAGTATTTT; cdr3_aa: CASSYSYTDTQYF
v_call: TRBV2; j_call: TRBJ2-3; d_call: TRBD2; clone_size: NA; cdr3_nt: TGTGCCAGCAGTGGGAGCGGGGGGCACACAGATACGCAGTATTTT; cdr3_aa: CASSGSGGHTDTQYF
v_call: TRBV21-1; j_call: TRBJ2-7; d_call: NA; clone_size: NA; cdr3_nt: TGTGCCAGCAGCCTGCCCTGTTACTACGAGCAGTACTTC; cdr3_aa: CASSLPCYYEQYF
v_call: TRBV9; j_call: TRBJ2-2; d_call: TRBD2; clone_size: NA; cdr3_nt: TGTGCCAGCAGCGTAGAGCGGGGGTCGCGCCCCGGGGAGCTGTTTTTT; cdr3_aa: CASSVERGSRPGELFF
v_call: TRBV2; j_call: TRBJ2-3; d_call: TRBD2; clone_size: NA; cdr3_nt: TGTGCCAGCAGTGAAGCGCTTCCGGGAGGTTCCTGGCGGGGCTCTTCTCCGGTAGGCACGCAGTATTTT; cdr3_aa: CASSEALPGGSWRGSSPVGTQYF
v_call: TRBV5-1; j_call: TRBJ1-3; d_call: TRBD1; clone_size: few; cdr3_nt: TGCGCCAGCAGCCTGGGACAGACCTCTGGAAACACCATATATTTT; cdr3_aa: CASSLGQTSGNTIYF
v_call: TRBV18; j_call: TRBJ2-5; d_call: NA; clone_size: many; cdr3_nt: TGTGCCAGCTCGGCCTTGGGACGGACTCAAGAGACCCAGTACTTC; cdr3_aa: CASSALGRTQETQYF
v_call: TRBV10-3; j_call: TRBJ1-5; d_call: NA; clone_size: few; cdr3_nt: TGTGCCATCAGTGAAGGGAGCTATCAGCCCCAGCATTTT; cdr3_aa: CAISEGSYQPQHF
v_call: TRBV20-1; j_call: TRBJ2-3; d_call: NA; clone_size: NA; cdr3_nt: TGCAGTGCTAGATGGGGCTCGGGCACAGATACGCAGTATTTT; cdr3_aa: CSARWGSGTDTQYF